Shown below are 3 T cell receptor beta chains from a single sample sequenced in a study of PD-1 blockade in mismatch repair-deficient tumors. Some clones are missing from TCRdb's copy, which holds only in-frame ones; the method was immunoSEQ multiplex PCR. The sample shows approximately 8,300 clones, roughly 87% of them seen only once. Antigens of these TCRs are unknown. Noted time point: roughly 10-day in vitro stimulation with candidate mutation-associated neoantigen peptide 1. Sequences were derived from cells cultured in vitro, sampled from a patient treated with pembrolizumab. The receptors derive from an adult with mismatch repair-deficient cancer.

The V gene is TRBV6-5, the J gene TRBJ2-5; D not resolved. Germline V gene lookup returns CDR1 MNHEY and CDR2 SVGAGI. The CDR3 sequence is 14 residues long. V dropped 0 bases and J dropped 1 base, with 6 bases sitting between them. This CDR3 is CASSYSGFQETQYF. Here the CDR3 DNA reads TGTGCCAGCAGTTACTCGGGATTCCAAGAGACCCAGTACTTC.

The chain combines TRBV7-3 with TRBJ2-1, with D possibly TRBD2 on 6 matching bases. The CDR3 contains 21 residues. V gave up 4 bases and J gave up 4 bases, with 32 bases separating them. CDR1 SGHTA and CDR2 FQGTGA come from the germline V gene. The CDR3 DNA follows: TGTGCCAGCAGCTCAAGATCAGGCGGTCAGCGGGCCCTTGTAGGTTACAATGAGCAGTTCTTC. Translation: CASSSRSGGQRALVGYNEQFF. Filled out from reference TRBV7-3 and TRBJ2-1, the complete variable domain reads GAGVSQTPSNKVTEKGKYVELRCDPISGHTALYWYRQSLGQGPEFLIYFQGTGAADDSGLPNDRFFAVRPEGSVSTLKIQRTERGDSAVYLCASSSRSGGQRALVGYNEQFFGPGTRLTVL.

The chain carries TRBV6-5 and TRBJ2-5, with 7 bases matching TRBD2. J lost 5 bases, V lost 2 bases, and 8 bases had no gene match. In germline, CDR1 is MNHEY, CDR2 SVGAGI. The CDR3 has 15 residues. The CDR3 bases are TGTGCCAGCAGTTACACAGCGGGATCCCCCGAGACCCAGTACTTC. Its translation: CASSYTAGSPETQYF.